This TCR beta chain derives from a study of T cell responses to AZD1222 COVID-19 vaccine. Germline assignment: CDR1 SGHDT and CDR2 YYEEEE. Trimming removed 3 bases at V and 7 bases at J, with 15 bases between. This CDR3 is built from 14 residues. The table came from immunoSEQ multiplex PCR; TCRdb's copy has only in-frame clones and leaves some out. Here the sample spans 100,000 to 150,000 clones, around 87% being singletons. This chain connects TRBV5-6 to TRBJ2-3; D may be TRBD1 (6 bases). The clonotype was recovered from an adult in good health. The sequenced sample was peripheral blood, obtained on day 0 of AZD1222 vaccination. CDR3 protein: CASSSNRAWNTQYF. The DNA for the CDR3 is TGTGCCAGCAGCTCAAACAGGGCGTGGAATACGCAGTATTTT.